Below are 5 T cell receptor beta chains sequenced from a single sample in a study of blood T cell repertoires in COVID-19. TCRdb's table, derived via immunoSEQ multiplex PCR, lists solely in-frame clones and lacks some. The sample contains about 100,000 clones, about 84% of which appear only once. Material: peripheral blood. Source of these receptors: a man in his fifties or sixties with acute or convalescent COVID-19.

The DNA of the CDR3 is TGTGCCTGGGGAAACAGTTACGAGCAGTACTTC. Translating it yields CAWGNSYEQYF. V is TRBV30 and J is TRBJ2-7; D remains ambiguous. With 5 bases removed from V and 4 bases from J, the gap between germline ends came to 9 bases. Germline V lookup: CDR1 GTSNPN, CDR2 SVGIG (reference sequence). The CDR3 has 11 amino acids. Complete variable domain (other parts from reference TRBV30 and TRBJ2-7): SQTIHQWPATLVQPVGSPLSLECTVEGTSNPNLYWYRQAAGRGLQLLFYSVGIGQISSEVPQNLSASRPQDRQFILSSKKLLLSDSGFYLCAWGNSYEQYFGPGTRLTVT.

This chain joins TRBV6-6 and TRBJ2-2; D unresolved. CDR1 and CDR2 from the germline V gene are MNHNY and SVGAGI (reference sequence). Trimming took off 7 bases at V and 2 bases at J, with 8 bases between the two ends. The CDR3 loop spans 13 amino acids. CDR3 loop: CASKNSNTGELFF. The CDR3 region has the DNA TGTGCCAGCAAGAACAGCAACACCGGGGAGCTGTTTTTT.

The CDR3 reads CASTYSSGTDTQYF. CDR3 nucleotide sequence: TGTGCCAGTACCTACAGTTCAGGCACAGATACGCAGTATTTT. V gene TRBV19 combines with J gene TRBJ2-3, with D hard to call. V gave up 7 bases and J gave up 1 base, with 12 bases separating them. The CDR3 is 14 residues long. Germline V gene lookup returns CDR1 LNHDA and CDR2 SQIVND (reference sequence). The full variable domain, in which reference TRBV19 and TRBJ2-3 provide the parts outside the CDR3, is DGGITQSPKYLFRKEGQNVTLSCEQNLNHDAMYWYRQDPGQGLRLIYYSQIVNDFQKGDIAEGYSVSREKKESFPLTVTSAQKNPTAFYLCASTYSSGTDTQYFGPGTRLTVL.

This clone was detected once. The chain carries TRBV11-3 and TRBJ2-7, with D possibly being TRBD2 (8 bases). CDR1 and CDR2 (germline): SGHNT, YENEEA. Trimming took 5 bases from V and 7 from J, leaving 21 bases between them. The CDR3 length is 15 residues. The CDR3 bases are TGTGCCAGCAGCCCCGGGGGGGGCTCAGGGGGAGAGCAGTACTTC. This encodes CASSPGGGSGGEQYF.

The rearrangement joins TRBV6-5 to TRBJ2-3, with 11 bases aligning to TRBD2. The V and J ends lost 7 bases and 1 base, in that order; junction bases with no gene match: 4. The CDR3 sequence is 15 residues long. Germline CDR1 MNHEY, CDR2 SVGAGI. The CDR3 is CASTKLAGGTDTQYF. Written as DNA, the CDR3 is TGTGCCAGCACTAAACTAGCGGGGGGCACAGATACGCAGTATTTT.